The 19 T cell receptor beta chains below were found in one sample sequenced in a study of T-cell reconstitution after alpha-beta-depleted transplantation in children. TCRbeta library construction was performed incorporating unique molecular identifiers. TCRdb processed the PCR reads anew with MiXCR; each CDR3 protein has one entry. The data show hundreds of thousands of distinct CDR3 sequences, with roughly 8.3% seen just once and roughly 35% held by the top ten. This specimen consisted of PBMCs, mostly from graft donor cells, obtained 360 days after TCRalphabeta/CD19-depleted stem cell transplant. These receptors came from a male patient between 2 and 9 years old who had a stem cell transplant for acute myeloid leukemia, so the T cells may come from the graft donor.

This clonotype occurred many times. V is TRBV5-1 and J is TRBJ2-3, with D unresolved. Germline loops: CDR1 SGHRS, CDR2 YFSETQ. The CDR3 totals 12 residues. V shed 2 bases and J shed 4 bases, with 5 bases lying between them. The chain's CDR3 is CASSFVADTQYF. In DNA, the CDR3 is TGCGCCAGCAGCTTTGTTGCAGATACGCAGTATTTT.

This clonotype was counted at least ten times. The chain couples TRBV7-9 to TRBJ2-3, with 10 positions matching TRBD2. This CDR3 region has 17 residues. Germline CDR1 and CDR2: SEHNR and FQNEAQ (reference sequence). V shed 8 bases and J 6 bases; nucleotides not matched to a gene: 17. The CDR3 nucleotides read TGTGCCAGCCGGCCGCGGACTAGCGGACGGAGCGCTGATACGCAGTATTTT. Residues: CASRPRTSGRSADTQYF.

The chain carries TRBV3-1 and TRBJ2-3; D possibly corresponds to TRBD2 (5 bases). The CDR3 has 16 residues. Germline CDR1 LGHDT, CDR2 YNNKEL (reference sequence). Deletions cut 0 bases from V and 2 bases from J, with 12 bases between. The CDR3 reads CASSQESAGLTDTQYF. The CDR3 bases are TGTGCCAGCAGCCAAGAGAGCGCAGGACTCACAGATACGCAGTATTTT.

The sample holds many counts of this clonotype. The chain couples TRBV9 to TRBJ2-4; 9 bases align to TRBD2. V lost 1 base and J lost 6; bases outside the gene matches: 2. The CDR3 totals 14 residues. CDR1 and CDR2 from the germline V gene are SGDLS and YYNGEE. The CDR3 reads CASSVSAGGNIQYF. In DNA form, the CDR3 reads TGTGCCAGCAGCGTATCAGCGGGGGGAAACATTCAGTACTTC.

There are a few counts of this clonotype. The chain recombines TRBV25-1 with TRBJ1-1; D is perhaps TRBD1 (5 bases). The CDR3 has 14 residues. Germline loops: CDR1 MGHDK, CDR2 SYGVNS. Between the trimmed V and J ends, which lost 3 bases and 11 bases, there was a span of 19 bases. The CDR3, as DNA: TGTGCCAGCAGTGAGCGAGGACAAAAGGTCGAGGCTTTCTTT. Its protein is CASSERGQKVEAFF.

This clonotype was detected a few times. J is TRBJ2-7 and V is TRBV7-2, with TRBD2 identical over 12 bases. V shed 6 bases and J 4 bases; nucleotides not matched to a gene: 4. CDR3 length: 14 residues. Per the germline V gene, CDR1 is SGHTA and CDR2 is FQGNSA. The CDR3 loop is CASSRTSGAYEQYF. The DNA of the CDR3 is TGTGCCAGCAGTCGGACTAGCGGGGCTTACGAGCAGTACTTC. The whole variable domain, filled in from reference TRBV7-2 and TRBJ2-7, reads GAGVSQSPSNKVTEKGKDVELRCDPISGHTALYWYRQSLGQGLEFLIYFQGNSAPDKSGLPSDRFSAERTGGSVSTLTIQRTQQEDSAVYLCASSRTSGAYEQYFGPGTRLTVT.

V usage is TRBV6-1 and J usage is TRBJ1-1, with 8 nucleotides matching TRBD1. The CDR3 is 16 residues long. Germline CDR1 is MNHNS and CDR2 is SASEGT. Germline trimming cut 3 bases from V and 3 bases from J; bases unmatched to any gene: 9. CDR3 sequence reads: CASSEADRGVYTEAFF. Written as DNA, the CDR3 is TGTGCCAGCAGTGAGGCAGACAGGGGAGTATACACTGAAGCTTTCTTT.

The rearrangement joins TRBV3-1 to TRBJ2-2; 8 bases are a match to TRBD2. The CDR3 is 14 residues long. The V and J ends lost 4 bases and 4 bases, in that order; junction bases with no gene match: 2. Germline lookup yields CDR1 LGHDT and CDR2 YNNKEL (reference sequence). CDR3 sequence reads: CASSRTSLTGELFF. The CDR3, as DNA: TGTGCCAGCAGCCGGACTAGCCTCACCGGGGAGCTGTTTTTT.

The chain employs TRBV12-3 or TRBV12-4 and TRBJ1-5, with D possibly being TRBD1 (5 bases). Trimming pared 6 bases from V and 2 bases from J, leaving 11 bases between. The CDR3 is made up of 14 amino acids. CDR3 in DNA: TGTGCCAGCAGCCCGCAGGGTGGCAATCAGCCCCAGCATTTT. Translating it yields CASSPQGGNQPQHF.

This clonotype was found a few times. The chain recombines TRBV20-1 with TRBJ2-1; 12 positions match TRBD2. The ends lost 6 bases at V and 8 bases at J; junction bases unmatched: 8. The length of the CDR3 is 14 residues. The germline CDR1 and CDR2 sequences are DFQATT and SNEGSKA (reference sequence). The CDR3 sequence: CSAPTSGSRDEQFF. The DNA for the CDR3 is TGCAGTGCGCCGACTAGCGGGAGTAGGGATGAGCAGTTCTTC.

The table lists this clonotype with a few counts. The rearrangement uses TRBV4-3 and TRBJ2-3; possibly TRBD2 for D (5 bases). Germline CDR1 reads LGHNA; CDR2 reads YSLEER. V gave up 5 bases and J gave up 4 bases, with 10 bases separating them. This CDR3 is built from 13 residues. The CDR3 bases are TGCGCCAGCAGCGCCCGAGCGGCAGATACGCAGTATTTT. As protein: CASSARAADTQYF.

This clonotype was detected a few times. J is TRBJ2-3 and V is TRBV3-1; 9 bases map to TRBD1. The CDR3 length is 15 residues. Trimming took 1 base from V and 6 from J; bases not matched to a gene: 5. Germline CDR1 and CDR2: LGHDT and YNNKEL (reference sequence). CDR3 nucleotide sequence: TGTGCCAGCAGCCAAGTCGGACAGGGGTACGATACGCAGTATTTT. Its translation is CASSQVGQGYDTQYF.

This clonotype was counted ten times or more. The chain couples TRBV27 to TRBJ2-1, with D perhaps matching TRBD1 or TRBD2 (5 bases each). CDR3 size: 16 residues. Germline CDR1 MNHEY, CDR2 SMNVEV (reference sequence). V lost 3 bases to trimming and J lost 6 bases, with 18 bases between them. The CDR3 region is CASSLARVPLVNEQFF. CDR3 in DNA: TGTGCCAGCAGTTTGGCCAGGGTACCACTAGTCAATGAGCAGTTCTTC.

The chain couples TRBV5-1 to TRBJ1-5; no clear D. This CDR3 region has 13 residues. Per germline, CDR1 SGHRS and CDR2 YFSETQ. V gave up 0 bases and J gave up 7 bases, with 8 bases separating them. The DNA of the CDR3 is TGCGCCAGCAGCTTGGAGGCGGGACAGCCCCAGCATTTT. Translated: CASSLEAGQPQHF.

The J gene is TRBJ2-1, the V gene TRBV18; D is perhaps TRBD2 (5 bases). This CDR3 is built from 14 residues. In germline, CDR1 is KGHSH, CDR2 LQKENI. V gave up 0 bases and J gave up 4 bases, with 7 bases separating them. CDR3 bases: TGTGCCAGCTCACCACCAGCGGATTACAATGAGCAGTTCTTC. Encoded protein: CASSPPADYNEQFF. Based on the CDR3 plus reference TRBV18 and TRBJ2-1, the full variable domain is NAGVMQNPRHLVRRRGQEARLRCSPMKGHSHVYWYRQLPEEGLKFMVYLQKENIIDESGMPKERFSAEFPKEGPSILRIQQVVRGDSAAYFCASSPPADYNEQFFGPGTRLTVL.

This clonotype was seen ten or more times. The chain employs TRBV20-1 and TRBJ2-1; D might be TRBD1 (6 bases). CDR3 length: 17 residues. V was cut by 1 base and J by 5 bases, with 21 bases left in between. Germline V lookup: CDR1 DFQATT, CDR2 SNEGSKA (reference sequence). CDR3 DNA: TGCAGTGCTAGAGCCGGGACATCTCCCACCACGCACAATGAGCAGTTCTTC. Its protein is CSARAGTSPTTHNEQFF.

This clonotype was recorded only once. The chain is built from TRBV7-9 and TRBJ2-7; D is possibly TRBD1 (6 bases). In germline, CDR1 is SEHNR, CDR2 FQNEAQ (reference sequence). V was clipped by 5 bases and J by 2 bases, with 10 bases between them. The length of the CDR3 is 13 residues. The CDR3 sequence is CASSPGGPYEQYV. For the CDR3, the DNA is TGTGCCAGCAGCCCTGGGGGCCCCTACGAGCAGTACGTC.

This clonotype occurred many times. J is TRBJ2-7 and V is TRBV27, with a possible D match to TRBD1 (6 bases). This CDR3 has 15 amino acids. Germline-derived CDR1 and CDR2 are MNHEY and SMNVEV (reference sequence). V lost 5 bases and J 3 bases, leaving 17 bases between the germline ends. Here the CDR3 reads CASSTPKQGGYEQYF. The CDR3 bases are TGTGCCAGCAGTACGCCGAAACAGGGCGGCTACGAGCAGTACTTC.

The V gene is TRBV5-1, the J gene TRBJ2-1, with D uncertain. This CDR3 spans 11 amino acids. V was trimmed by 5 bases and J by 8 bases, leaving 8 bases between them. The germline gives CDR1 SGHRS, CDR2 YFSETQ. The CDR3 spells CASRREDEQFF. The CDR3 DNA reads as TGCGCCAGCAGAAGGGAAGATGAGCAGTTCTTC.